This TCR beta chain emerged from a study of spatial heterogeneity in lung cancer. Time point specified: sample taken at primary tumor resection. No cell sorting; template was whole RNA from tumor, lung tissue or PBMC. By proportion, this clonotype is medium-sized. There are 13 residues in the CDR3. CDR1 and CDR2 from the germline V gene are LNHDA and SQIVND (reference sequence). The V and J ends lost 5 bases and 11 bases, in that order; junction bases with no gene match: 7. In TCRdb, the 5' RACE reads were re-called with MiXCR into one record per CDR3 protein. Of some 12,000 distinct CDR3 sequences listed, 13% to 15% are singletons.

This material consisted of PBMCs, taken at surgery. This receptor was obtained from a female donor with early-stage non-small cell lung cancer. The chain is built from TRBV19 and TRBJ1-1, with 11 bases lining up with TRBD1. The CDR3 nucleotides are TGTGCCAGTAGTCCCCGGACAGGGGGCCGGGCTTTCTTT. Residues: CASSPRTGGRAFF.